This TCR beta chain comes out of a study of Graves' ophthalmopathy and Graves' hyperthyroidism. Ophthalmopathy in the donors was of moderate-to-severe activity, with CAS ≥3, NOSPECS ≥4 and duration under 3 months. The authors used Ficoll-Paque density gradient centrifugation to separate PBMCs. The input was roughly 10 ml of fresh peripheral blood. Beta-chain TCR CDR3 regions were amplified from RNA transcripts. HTBI primers were employed in first-round RT-PCR, then a second-round multiplex PCR followed. One entry per CDR3 protein, called by TCRdb with MiXCR from the multiplex PCR reads. This table has around 670,000 distinct CDR3 sequences, roughly 40% appearing once. The V end was cut by 5 bases, the J end by 1 base, with 12 bases between. This CDR3 comprises 14 residues. Per germline, CDR1 SGHDT and CDR2 YYEEEE.

Sequencing was performed on peripheral blood. The clonotype comes from an adult man with Graves' ophthalmopathy. This sequence joins TRBV5-6 and TRBJ1-1; the D is unclear. For the CDR3, the DNA is TGTGCCAGCAGTTTCTTCCGGGGGAACACTGAAGCTTTCTTT. Encoded protein: CASSFFRGNTEAFF. Full variable domain (rest looked up from reference TRBV5-6 and TRBJ1-1): DAGVTQSPTHLIKTRGQQVTLRCSPKSGHDTVSWYQQALGQGPQFIFQYYEEEERQRGNFPDRFSGHQFPNYSSELNVNALLLGDSALYLCASSFFRGNTEAFFGQGTRLTVV.